The 31 T cell receptor beta chains below all came from one sample that was sequenced in a study of OX40 agonist ivuxolimab in advanced cancers. Libraries were prepared by immunoSEQ multiplex PCR; TCRdb keeps only in-frame clonotypes and omits some of them. The sample includes 60,000 or so clones, approximately 85% of them seen just once. The input for sequencing was CD4+ or CD8+ T cells sorted from blood, taken in a trial of the OX40 agonist ivuxolimab. These receptors were taken from an adult with an advanced solid tumor such as melanoma, head and neck, liver or kidney cancer.

This sequence joins TRBV6-6 and TRBJ1-5, with no clear D. Trimming took off 6 bases at V and 0 bases at J, with 12 bases between the two ends. Germline CDR1 MNHNY, CDR2 SVGAGI (reference sequence). This CDR3 has 15 residues. The CDR3 sequence: CASSYSGYSNQPQHF. DNA for the CDR3: TGTGCCAGCAGCTACAGCGGGTATAGCAATCAGCCCCAGCATTTT.

The chain is built from TRBV7-6 and TRBJ2-3, with TRBD2 matching over 8 bases. V lost 5 bases, J lost 3 bases, and 10 bases stayed unmatched. CDR1 is SGHVS, CDR2 FNYEAQ, per germline. The CDR3 extends over 16 amino acids. The CDR3: CASSVGTRGRTDTQYF. The DNA of the CDR3 is TGTGCCAGCAGCGTCGGGACTAGAGGAAGGACAGATACGCAGTATTTT. The full variable domain, rest sourced from reference TRBV7-6 and TRBJ2-3, is GAGVSQSPRYKVTKRGQDVALRCDPISGHVSLYWYRQALGQGPEFLTYFNYEAQQDKSGLPNDRFSAERPEGSISTLTIQRTEQRDSAMYRCASSVGTRGRTDTQYFGPGTRLTVL.

The V gene is TRBV4-1, the J gene TRBJ2-1, with D unresolved. Trimming pared 1 base from V and 0 bases from J, leaving 13 bases between. The germline V gene encodes CDR1 MGHRA and CDR2 YSYEKL. The CDR3 runs 17 residues. The CDR3: CASSQVQYSSSYNEQFF. CDR3 nucleotides: TGCGCCAGCAGCCAAGTCCAATATTCGAGCTCCTACAATGAGCAGTTCTTC.

V gene TRBV5-4 combines with J gene TRBJ2-7, with 10 bases identical to TRBD2. After removal of 5 bases from V and 5 bases from J, the junction contained 4 bases not matched to a gene. Germline CDR1 reads SGHNT; CDR2 reads YYREEE (reference sequence). CDR3 length: 13 residues. CDR3 region: CASSRLAGDEQYF. The CDR3 DNA follows: TGTGCCAGCAGTAGACTAGCGGGTGACGAGCAGTACTTC.

This chain joins TRBV9 and TRBJ1-4; D not certain. The CDR3 extends over 14 amino acids. Germline CDR1 SGDLS, CDR2 YYNGEE. Trimming took off 6 bases at V and 5 bases at J, with 14 bases between the two ends. The CDR3 bases are TGTGCCAGCACCGCGGGCAGTGAAAATGAAAAACTGTTTTTT. Translation: CASTAGSENEKLFF.

The chain is built from TRBV4-1 and TRBJ2-7; D remains ambiguous. Germline CDR1 MGHRA, CDR2 YSYEKL. This CDR3 comprises 14 residues. The ends were cut back, 1 base at V and 6 bases at J, with 13 bases in the middle. The DNA for the CDR3 is TGCGCCAGCAGCCAAGTCGGGCCGACTCCCGAGCAGTACTTC. This sequence encodes CASSQVGPTPEQYF.

The chain couples TRBV19 to TRBJ2-7, with D tentatively TRBD1 (5 bases). The CDR3 length is 14 residues. Per the germline V gene, CDR1 is LNHDA and CDR2 is SQIVND (reference sequence). Trimming took 6 bases from V and 3 from J, leaving 15 bases between them. This chain's CDR3 is CASSSDRFDYEQYF. The CDR3 DNA is TGTGCCAGTAGCTCCGACAGATTTGACTACGAGCAGTACTTC.

This clone occurred once. The chain employs TRBV13 and TRBJ2-3; 9 bases fit TRBD1. This CDR3 has 17 residues. The germline V gene encodes CDR1 PRHDT and CDR2 FYEKMQ (reference sequence). With V trimmed by 4 bases and J by 5 bases, 13 bases remained unmatched. The CDR3 protein is CASSSGQGHSVIDTQYF. The CDR3 DNA follows: TGTGCCAGCAGCTCGGGACAGGGTCATTCCGTGATAGATACGCAGTATTTT.

There are a few counts of this clone. V usage is TRBV2 and J usage is TRBJ2-5, with D possibly matching TRBD1 (5 bases). From germline, CDR1 is SNHLY and CDR2 FYNNEI. V lost 7 bases to trimming and J lost 7 bases, with 13 bases between them. The CDR3 loop spans 12 amino acids. Here the CDR3 DNA reads TGTGCCAGCACCGTTGGGGCAGGGACCCAGTACTTC. Its translation is CASTVGAGTQYF.

The chain recombines TRBV14 with TRBJ2-3, with D perhaps being TRBD1 or TRBD2 (5 bases each). The CDR3 is 15 amino acids. V was cut by 0 bases and J by 0 bases, with 7 bases left in between. The germline V gene encodes CDR1 SGHDN and CDR2 FVKESK. DNA for the CDR3: TGTGCCAGCAGCCAAGAGAGGGGAAGCACAGATACGCAGTATTTT. Translating gives CASSQERGSTDTQYF.

This clone was seen once. Here the CDR3 DNA reads TGCGCCAGCAGCTTGGATTTGGGACCTACGGGCTACACCTTC. Its translation: CASSLDLGPTGYTF. The rearrangement uses TRBV5-1 and TRBJ1-2, with D possibly matching TRBD1 (5 bases). Trimming stripped 0 bases from V and 8 bases from J, with 14 bases between. CDR1 and CDR2 (germline): SGHRS, YFSETQ. This CDR3 region has 14 residues.

Note on this clone: At one boundary the junction diverges from the germline segment, which might be a read error. The chain links TRBV27 to TRBJ2-1; the D is unclear. This CDR3 comprises 13 residues. Germline assignment: CDR1 MNHEY and CDR2 SMNVEV (reference sequence). CDR3 nucleotides: TGTGCCAGCAGTTTATATCTTGACAATGATCAGTTCTTC. Translation gives CASSLYLDNDQFF.

The V call is TRBV7-9, the J call TRBJ2-7; possibly TRBD1 for D (5 bases). The germline V gene encodes CDR1 SEHNR and CDR2 FQNEAQ (reference sequence). This CDR3 has 13 amino acids. Trimming removed 2 bases from V and 7 bases from J, with 12 bases in between. As DNA, the CDR3 is TGTGCCAGCAGCTTACAGGGATCGTGGGAGCAGTACTTC. Translation gives CASSLQGSWEQYF.

This clone has just one count. The chain uses TRBV15 and TRBJ2-1, with TRBD2 matching 11 bases. The ends lost 3 bases at V and 8 bases at J; junction bases unmatched: 9. The germline V gene has CDR1 LNHNV and CDR2 YYDKDF (reference sequence). There are 16 residues in the CDR3. This CDR3 reads CATSSRLAGGQDEQFF. The CDR3 coding sequence is TGTGCCACCAGCAGCCGTTTAGCGGGAGGGCAAGATGAGCAGTTCTTC.

Only a few counts were recorded for this clone. This chain uses TRBV10-3 with TRBJ2-3; 9 bases are shared with TRBD1. Germline values: CDR1 ENHRY, CDR2 SYGVKD. Losses at the gene ends were 4 bases for V and 3 bases for J; bases not matched to a gene: 2. The CDR3 loop spans 14 amino acids. CDR3 loop: CAISGDRATDTQYF. CDR3 nucleotides: TGTGCCATCAGTGGGGACAGGGCTACAGATACGCAGTATTTT.

The chain uses TRBV16 and TRBJ2-2, with 9 bases identical to TRBD1. The V gene end was trimmed by 4 bases and the J gene end by 4 bases; junction bases not matched to a gene: 4. The CDR3 spans 15 residues. Germline V gene data show CDR1 as KGHSY and CDR2 as FQNENV. The CDR3 region has the DNA TGTGCCAGCAGCCCCACGGACAGGGGCACCGGGGAGCTGTTTTTT. It translates to CASSPTDRGTGELFF.

The gene calls are TRBV27 and TRBJ1-1; no firm D call. Trimming left V 1 base short and J 4 bases short, with 10 bases between. Germline values: CDR1 MNHEY, CDR2 SMNVEV (reference sequence). This CDR3 has 14 residues. The CDR3 here is CASSLFDETTEAFF. In DNA, the CDR3 is TGTGCCAGCAGTTTATTCGATGAAACCACTGAAGCTTTCTTT.

The chain combines TRBV28 with TRBJ2-7; 8 bases match TRBD1. From germline, CDR1 is MDHEN and CDR2 SYDVKM. The CDR3 runs to 14 residues. J was trimmed by 5 bases and V by 6 bases; bases with no gene match: 9. CDR3 sequence (DNA): TGTGCCAGCAGCACGACAGGGGTTCAGGACGAGCAGTACTTC. It specifies CASSTTGVQDEQYF.

This rearrangement joins TRBV6-6 to TRBJ1-2; D is unresolved. The CDR3 contains 13 residues. Germline CDR1 MNHNY, CDR2 SVGAGI (reference sequence). The V end was cut by 0 bases, the J end by 8 bases, with 10 bases between. In nucleotides, the CDR3 is TGTGCCAGCAGTTACTCGCTGCTAGAGGGCTACACCTTC. Translated, it gives CASSYSLLEGYTF.

This clone was seen just once. The genes are TRBV27 and TRBJ2-3, with 12 nucleotides matching TRBD2. CDR1 and CDR2 from the germline V gene are MNHEY and SMNVEV (reference sequence). The CDR3 extends over 19 amino acids. Unmatched junction bases numbered 12, after V lost 2 bases and J lost 3 bases. CDR3 region: CASSLTHSSGRAFTDTQYF. Here the CDR3 DNA reads TGTGCCAGCAGTTTAACCCATTCTAGCGGGAGGGCCTTTACAGATACGCAGTATTTT.

The V gene is TRBV25-1, the J gene TRBJ1-5; D possibly corresponds to TRBD1 (5 bases). Germline assignment: CDR1 MGHDK and CDR2 SYGVNS. The CDR3 extends over 14 amino acids. Trimming took 6 bases from V and 4 from J, leaving 13 bases between them. CDR3: CASRGTGFNQPQHF. In DNA, the CDR3 is TGTGCCAGCAGGGGGACGGGGTTTAATCAGCCCCAGCATTTT.

The chain couples TRBV12-2 to TRBJ2-1. TRBV12-2 is designated a pseudogene. This CDR3 is built from 18 residues. The CDR3 region is CASRLPFPGPPAYNEQFF. CDR3 nucleotides: TGTGCAAGTCGCTTACCATTTCCGGGGCCACCCGCCTACAATGAGCAGTTCTTC.

In this sample, this clone turned up a few times. This chain connects TRBV6-5 to TRBJ1-5, with D unresolved. There are 11 residues in the CDR3. Trimming removed 6 bases from V and 7 bases from J, with 7 bases in between. Germline V lookup: CDR1 MNHEY, CDR2 SVGAGI. The CDR3 nucleotides read TGTGCCAGCAGCCCCTGGCAGCCCCAGCATTTT. It encodes CASSPWQPQHF.

The V call is TRBV30, the J call TRBJ1-4; no clear D gene. V was pared by 1 base and J by 0 bases, with 9 bases between. The CDR3 has 15 amino acids. Germline assignment: CDR1 GTSNPN and CDR2 SVGIG (reference sequence). The chain's CDR3 is CAWSESTATNEKLFF. As DNA, the CDR3 is TGTGCCTGGAGTGAGAGTACAGCAACTAATGAAAAACTGTTTTTT.

V is TRBV19 and J is TRBJ2-3; TRBD2 aligns across 9 bases. V lost 6 bases to trimming and J lost 0 bases; unmatched junction nucleotides: 4. Germline CDR1 LNHDA, CDR2 SQIVND (reference sequence). CDR3 length: 15 residues. In DNA form, the CDR3 reads TGTGCCAGTAGGAGGACTAGCGAAAGCACAGATACGCAGTATTTT. Amino acids: CASRRTSESTDTQYF.

The rearrangement uses TRBV2 and TRBJ2-7; no clear D gene. Per the germline V gene, CDR1 is SNHLY and CDR2 is FYNNEI. This CDR3 region has 14 residues. V dropped 5 bases and J dropped 4 bases, with 15 bases sitting between them. In DNA form, the CDR3 reads TGTGCCAGCAGTCGGTCTCAAACAGTGTACGAGCAGTACTTC. Protein sequence: CASSRSQTVYEQYF.

The CDR3 here is CASSPTRGETNEKLFF. The CDR3 DNA is TGTGCCAGCTCCCCAACGAGGGGGGAAACTAATGAAAAACTGTTTTTT. The V and J genes are TRBV18 and TRBJ1-4; TRBD1 might be the D (6 bases). Germline CDR1 KGHSH, CDR2 LQKENI. CDR3 length equals 16 residues. Trimming removed 6 bases at V and 1 base at J, with 15 bases between.

CDR3 DNA sequence: TGTGCCAGCAGCGCCGGTCACCCGGCGGAGACCCAGTACTTC. Residues: CASSAGHPAETQYF. The V gene is TRBV9, the J gene TRBJ2-5; D not certain. Trimming removed 3 bases from V and 5 bases from J, with 14 bases in between. The CDR3 length is 14 residues. Germline CDR1 reads SGDLS; CDR2 reads YYNGEE.

The chain uses TRBV28 and TRBJ2-4; no definite D call. Per the germline V gene, CDR1 is MDHEN and CDR2 is SYDVKM. V was clipped by 4 bases and J by 0 bases, with 16 bases between them. The CDR3 has 17 amino acids. The CDR3 DNA reads TGTGCCAGCAGTTCGCCCCGTTGGGATGGAGCCAAAAACATTCAGTACTTC. Protein product: CASSSPRWDGAKNIQYF.

This sequence joins TRBV14 and TRBJ2-7; 8 bases line up with TRBD2. This CDR3 comprises 14 residues. The V and J ends lost 4 bases and 10 bases, in that order; junction bases with no gene match: 12. The V gene's germline CDR1 is SGHDN and CDR2 FVKESK. DNA for the CDR3: TGTGCCAGCAGCCGCCACTCTCCGGGACTAGTACAGTACTTC. This codes for CASSRHSPGLVQYF.

The chain has TRBV6-1 and TRBJ1-3; D remains ambiguous. This CDR3 comprises 12 residues. Germline assignment: CDR1 MNHNS and CDR2 SASEGT. With 3 bases removed from V and 9 bases from J, the gap between germline ends came to 9 bases. CDR3 residues: CASSEVGITIYF. The CDR3 region has the DNA TGTGCCAGCAGTGAGGTGGGGATCACCATATATTTT.